This TCR beta chain emerged from a study of identical twins. This CDR3 contains 14 residues. Via MiXCR, TCRdb re-called the 5' RACE reads, giving one row per CDR3 protein. Among about 340,000 distinct CDR3 sequences listed, approximately 13% were seen once. A remark on this clonotype: A read error may be the cause here, since a much bigger clone is one base away.

These same data were also listed under a study on yellow fever vaccine responses in identical twins.

The TCR originated in a woman under 30 in good health. Sample: CD8+ T cells sorted from blood. The gene calls are TRBV12-3 or TRBV12-4 and TRBJ2-7; TRBD2 is a possible D gene (5 bases). CDR3 DNA sequence: TGTGCCAGCAGTCCCGGACTTGGCGCCTACAAGCAGTACTTC. It specifies CASSPGLGAYKQYF.